The 17 T cell receptor beta chains given below trace back to one sample, sequenced in a study of T cell repertoires in cytomegalovirus infection. One entry per CDR3 protein results from TCRdb running MiXCR on the reads. Of over 450,000 distinct CDR3 sequences detected, approximately 10% appear once; the ten largest clones hold 9.5% to 13%. What was sequenced was PBMCs. Receptors were obtained from a human donor in good health (CMV status not recorded). Some clones in this sample may be carry-over from other donors' samples.

This clonotype was counted many times. V gene TRBV27 combines with J gene TRBJ2-1; 10 positions match TRBD2. The CDR3 has 17 amino acids. Per the germline V gene, CDR1 is MNHEY and CDR2 is SMNVEV (reference sequence). The trim removed 5 bases at V and 6 bases at J, leaving 13 bases unmatched. The CDR3 DNA is TGTGCCAGCAGTCTCCTCTTGGAAGCGGGAGGGGGCAATGAGCAGTTCTTC. Translating it yields CASSLLLEAGGGNEQFF.

Comment on this clonotype: A much larger clone lies a single base off, so this may be a read error. The chain carries TRBV12-3 or TRBV12-4 and TRBJ2-5, with a possible D match to TRBD2 (8 bases). The CDR3 spans 13 residues. The chain's CDR3 is CASRNSGTEIQYF. In DNA form, the CDR3 reads TGTGCCAGCAGGAATAGCGGGACAGAGATCCAGTACTTC.

At least ten counts were recorded for this clonotype. The chain combines TRBV24-1 with TRBJ2-6; D not resolved. This CDR3 spans 14 amino acids. V dropped 3 bases and J dropped 4 bases, with 6 bases sitting between them. Germline CDR1 reads KGHDR; CDR2 reads SFDVKD. CDR3: CATSDEEGANVLTF. CDR3 sequence (DNA): TGTGCCACCAGTGATGAGGAAGGGGCCAACGTCCTGACTTTC.

This clonotype was detected only a few times. The chain recombines TRBV5-4 with TRBJ1-6; TRBD1 might be the D (6 bases). Germline V lookup: CDR1 SGHNT, CDR2 YYREEE (reference sequence). V was cut by 0 bases and J by 6 bases, with 10 bases left in between. The CDR3 sequence is 15 residues long. Here the CDR3 DNA reads TGTGCCAGCAGCTTGGAGGGGGGGCCTAATTCACCCCTCCACTTT. This sequence encodes CASSLEGGPNSPLHF. The whole variable domain, filled in from reference TRBV5-4 and TRBJ1-6, reads ETGVTQSPTHLIKTRGQQVTLRCSSQSGHNTVSWYQQALGQGPQFIFQYYREEENGRGNFPPRFSGLQFPNYSSELNVNALELDDSALYLCASSLEGGPNSPLHFGNGTRLTVT.

Many counts were recorded for this clonotype. The CDR3 nucleotides read TGTGCCACCAGCAGAGATGGGCTAGCGGGGCTAAGCTCCTACAATGAGCAGTTCTTC. This gives the protein CATSRDGLAGLSSYNEQFF. The rearrangement uses TRBV15 and TRBJ2-1, with TRBD2 identical over 9 bases. The ends lost 0 bases at V and 0 bases at J; junction bases unmatched: 9. CDR3 length equals 19 residues. Germline V gene data show CDR1 as LNHNV and CDR2 as YYDKDF (reference sequence).

The CDR3 sequence: CSAGADRESYGYTF. The CDR3 coding sequence is TGCAGTGCTGGAGCGGACAGGGAAAGCTATGGCTACACCTTC. The chain combines TRBV20-1 with TRBJ1-2; TRBD1 aligns across 8 bases. The CDR3 covers 14 residues. Germline V lookup: CDR1 DFQATT, CDR2 SNEGSKA (reference sequence). Unmatched junction bases numbered 9, after V lost 5 bases and J lost 4 bases.

There are many counts of this clonotype. The chain combines TRBV7-8 with TRBJ1-5; 7 nucleotides line up with TRBD1. This CDR3 contains 19 residues. V gave up 5 bases and J gave up 0 bases; unmatched junction bases: 16. Germline V gene data show CDR1 as SGHVS and CDR2 as FQNEAQ. Here the CDR3 DNA reads TGTGCCAGCAGCGCAACACAAGAAGGGGGCCTCCTTAGCAATCAGCCCCAGCATTTT. Translation: CASSATQEGGLLSNQPQHF.

The V call is TRBV19, the J call TRBJ1-1; D is ambiguous. CDR1 and CDR2 (germline): LNHDA, SQIVND (reference sequence). This CDR3 has 15 residues. The V gene lost 3 bases and the J gene lost 4 bases, with 15 bases spanning the gap. The CDR3 DNA reads TGTGCCAGTAGTATGGCCGGACGGGCGAGCACTGAAGCTTTCTTT. It translates to CASSMAGRASTEAFF. Based on the CDR3 plus reference TRBV19 and TRBJ1-1, the full variable domain is DGGITQSPKYLFRKEGQNVTLSCEQNLNHDAMYWYRQDPGQGLRLIYYSQIVNDFQKGDIAEGYSVSREKKESFPLTVTSAQKNPTAFYLCASSMAGRASTEAFFGQGTRLTVV.

This clonotype has only a few counts. The J gene is TRBJ2-4, the V gene TRBV3-1; the D is unclear. This CDR3 has 16 amino acids. Germline loops: CDR1 LGHDT, CDR2 YNNKEL (reference sequence). V gave up 0 bases and J gave up 4 bases, with 13 bases separating them. Here the CDR3 reads CASSQDGVLPKNIQYF. The CDR3 DNA follows: TGTGCCAGCAGCCAAGACGGTGTGTTGCCAAAAAACATTCAGTACTTC.

This clonotype was recorded at least ten times. The V call is TRBV11-2, the J call TRBJ2-7; 7 nucleotides align to TRBD1. CDR3 size: 15 residues. The J segment lost 2 bases and the V segment lost 5 bases, leaving 9 bases of the junction unmatched. CDR1 and CDR2 (germline): SGHAT, FQNNGV. The CDR3 bases are TGTGCCAGCAGCCCTACTAGGGGGCGCACCTACGAGCAGTACTTC. This codes for CASSPTRGRTYEQYF.

This clonotype was counted at least ten times. V is TRBV7-9 and J is TRBJ2-7; no firm D call. In germline, CDR1 is SEHNR, CDR2 FQNEAQ (reference sequence). The CDR3 totals 12 residues. Trimming pared 4 bases from V and 5 bases from J, leaving 9 bases between. The CDR3 DNA follows: TGTGCCAGCAGCTCCAGTGGGAACGAGCAGTACTTC. Residues: CASSSSGNEQYF.

In its sample, this clonotype was seen many times. The V call is TRBV7-2, the J call TRBJ1-5; D possibly corresponds to TRBD1 (6 bases). Trimming took off 5 bases at V and 1 base at J, with 9 bases between the two ends. The CDR3 runs 14 residues. In germline, CDR1 is SGHTA, CDR2 FQGNSA. CDR3 sequence (DNA): TGTGCCAGCAGCCGAGGGGGGAGCAATCAGCCCCAGCATTTT. This sequence encodes CASSRGGSNQPQHF.

The chain links TRBV20-1 to TRBJ2-5; the match to TRBD2 covers 8 bases. V shed 0 bases, J shed 0 bases, and the junction held 6 bases outside the gene matches. The CDR3 loop spans 16 amino acids. From germline, CDR1 is DFQATT and CDR2 SNEGSKA (reference sequence). The CDR3 DNA sequence: TGCAGTGCTAGAGATCGATCGGGGGGGTACCAAGAGACCCAGTACTTC. Translating it yields CSARDRSGGYQETQYF.

This clonotype appeared many times. V and J are TRBV6-1 and TRBJ1-1; 9 positions match TRBD1. This CDR3 has 14 amino acids. The V gene end was trimmed by 6 bases and the J gene end by 5 bases; junction bases not matched to a gene: 7. Germline lookup yields CDR1 MNHNS and CDR2 SASEGT. This chain's CDR3 is CASRPPGQGTEAFF. Here the CDR3 DNA reads TGTGCCAGCAGACCGCCGGGACAGGGAACTGAAGCTTTCTTT.

Only one count was recorded for this clonotype. Since a much larger clone is just one base distant, this may be a read error. This chain links TRBV6-1 with TRBJ2-4; D not certain. Per germline, CDR1 MNHNS and CDR2 SASEGT. CDR3 length equals 12 residues. V gave up 2 bases and J gave up 15 bases, with 14 bases separating them. This CDR3 reads CASSERRLVWYF. CDR3 nucleotides: TGTGCCAGCAGTGAAAGGAGACTCGTGTGGTACTTC.

This clonotype was counted many times. The chain employs TRBV20-1 and TRBJ2-1, with TRBD2 matching 8 bases. V gave up 0 bases and J gave up 9 bases; unmatched junction bases: 22. This CDR3 contains 19 residues. CDR1 and CDR2 (germline): DFQATT, SNEGSKA (reference sequence). CDR3 amino acids: CSARDVGFRTSSPLSEQFF. The CDR3 coding sequence is TGCAGTGCTAGAGATGTAGGTTTTCGGACTAGCAGCCCTTTAAGTGAGCAGTTCTTC.

Ten or more counts support this clonotype. This rearrangement joins TRBV18 to TRBJ1-1; no clear D. CDR1 and CDR2 from the germline V gene are KGHSH and LQKENI. The CDR3 is 14 residues long. The V end was cut by 3 bases, the J end by 0 bases, with 8 bases between. This CDR3 is CASSPFPLNTEAFF. The CDR3 bases are TGTGCCAGCTCACCGTTTCCCCTGAACACTGAAGCTTTCTTT.